Listed below are T cell receptor beta chains from one sample, sequenced in a study of blood T cell repertoires in COVID-19. The data were produced by immunoSEQ multiplex PCR, yet TCRdb's version contains in-frame clones alone and is incomplete. The table lists around 140,000 clones, over 75% of them singletons. Specimen: peripheral blood. The receptors stem from a man aged 70-80 years with acute or convalescent COVID-19. The CDR3 runs from the conserved cysteine through the conserved F or W. A D gene is named only where the DNA matches it firmly. Size tells how often a clone was seen (once, few, many) or the class of an expanded clone, and some rows leave it out.

>.|TRBJ1-6|TRBV7-8|.
CASSSPGLHSPLHF
TGTGCCAGCAGCTCCCCGGGACTGCATTCACCCCTCCACTTT
>.|TRBJ2-4|TRBV5-1|TRBD2
CASSLLAGGPKNIQYF
TGCGCCAGCAGCTTGTTGGCGGGAGGGCCCAAAAACATTCAGTACTTC
>.|TRBJ2-5|TRBV5-1|TRBD2
CASSLEGLAGETQYF
TGCGCCAGCAGCTTGGAGGGACTAGCTGGCGAGACCCAGTACTTC
>.|TRBJ1-2|TRBV19|TRBD1
CASSIDRDLSYGYTF
TGTGCCAGTAGTATTGACAGGGATTTATCCTATGGCTACACCTTC
>.|TRBJ1-5|TRBV6-6|.
CASSPSRGGNQPQHF
TGTGCCAGCAGCCCCTCCAGAGGAGGCAATCAGCCCCAGCATTTT
>.|TRBJ1-2|TRBV6-6|TRBD1
CASSRTGTGGAGGYTF
TGTGCCAGCAGTCGAACCGGGACAGGGGGCGCAGGTGGCTACACCTTC
>.|TRBJ1-1|TRBV27|.
CASGQNTEAFF
TGTGCCAGCGGCCAGAACACTGAAGCTTTCTTT
>.|TRBJ1-1|TRBV7-2|.
CASSVSGQTEAFF
TGTGCCAGCAGCGTGAGTGGGCAAACTGAAGCTTTCTTT
>once|TRBJ2-1|TRBV9|TRBD2
CASSLQRGPNYEQFF
TGTGCCAGCAGCCTCCAGCGGGGGCCGAATTATGAGCAGTTCTTC
>.|TRBJ1-5|TRBV10-2|.
CASNEQINQPQHF
TGCGCCAGCAATGAACAGATCAATCAGCCCCAGCATTTT
>.|TRBJ1-1|TRBV20-1|.
CSASTLWGETEAFF
TGCAGTGCTAGTACCCTTTGGGGGGAAACTGAAGCTTTCTTT
>.|TRBJ1-1|TRBV11-1|.
CASSLGLQGYSEAFF
TGTGCCAGCAGCTTAGGGCTCCAGGGGTACAGTGAAGCTTTCTTT
>.|TRBJ2-3|TRBV6-5|.
CASRIRTSRTDTQYF
TGTGCCAGCCGGATTAGGACAAGCCGCACAGATACGCAGTATTTT
>.|TRBJ1-1|TRBV5-1|TRBD1
CASSTAQGANTEAFF
TGCGCCAGCAGCACGGCACAGGGGGCGAACACTGAAGCTTTCTTT
>.|TRBJ1-3|TRBV19|.
CASRPGDTSSGNTIYF
TGTGCCAGTCGCCCAGGGGACACCAGCTCTGGAAACACCATATATTTT
>.|TRBJ1-6|TRBV6-5|.
CASSSPGALSPLHF
TGTGCCAGCAGTTCCCCAGGGGCCCTTTCACCCCTCCACTTT
>.|TRBJ1-4|TRBV21-1|.
CASSPPGNRNEKLFF
TGTGCCAGCAGCCCTCCAGGGAACCGCAATGAAAAACTGTTTTTT
>.|TRBJ2-2|TRBV27|.
CASSGQGYTGELFF
TGTGCCAGCAGTGGGCAGGGGTACACCGGGGAGCTGTTTTTT
>.|TRBJ1-3|TRBV5-1|.
CASSLETSGNTIYF
TGCGCCAGCAGCTTGGAGACAAGTGGAAACACCATATATTTT
>.|TRBJ2-3|TRBV13|TRBD1
CASSQDRGRDTDTQYF
TGTGCCAGCAGCCAGGACAGGGGGCGGGACACAGATACGCAGTATTTT
>once|TRBJ1-5|TRBV20-1|.
CSASARYSNQPQHF
TGCAGTGCTAGTGCCCGCTATAGCAATCAGCCCCAGCATTTT
>.|TRBJ2-1|TRBV5-4|.
CASSSDGGLINEQFF
TGTGCCAGCAGCTCCGACGGGGGGCTGATCAATGAGCAGTTCTTC
>.|TRBJ1-1|TRBV5-4|TRBD1
CASTRQGPETEAFF
TGTGCCAGCACCAGACAGGGGCCGGAGACTGAAGCTTTCTTT
>.|TRBJ2-1|TRBV4-1|TRBD2
CASSRISGGAGFNEQFF
TGCGCCAGCAGCCGAATTAGCGGGGGGGCCGGGTTTAATGAGCAGTTCTTC
>.|TRBJ2-2|TRBV2|TRBD2
CASVGTSGLTGELFF
TGTGCCAGCGTGGGGACTAGCGGTCTCACCGGGGAGCTGTTTTTT
>.|TRBJ2-7|TRBV2|.
CASRDRGPEQYF
TGTGCCAGCAGGGACAGAGGGCCGGAGCAGTACTTC
>.|TRBJ2-2|TRBV12-3/TRBV12-4|.
CASSLNTGELFF
TGTGCCAGCAGTCTGAACACCGGGGAGCTGTTTTTT
>.|TRBJ1-2|TRBV7-9|TRBD1
CASSTTGASNYGYTF
TGTGCCAGCAGCACTACAGGGGCCAGCAACTATGGCTACACCTTC
>.|TRBJ1-4|TRBV6-5|TRBD1
CASRLTGINEKLFF
TGTGCCAGCAGACTGACAGGGATTAATGAAAAACTGTTTTTT
>.|TRBJ2-1|TRBV27|TRBD2
CASSWGLAYEQFF
TGTGCCAGCAGTTGGGGACTAGCCTATGAGCAGTTCTTC
>.|TRBJ1-2|TRBV6-5|.
CASTWGHSNGYTF
TGTGCCAGCACCTGGGGACACAGTAATGGCTACACCTTC
>.|TRBJ1-1|TRBV18|.
CASSPRAGGGSEETEAFF
TGTGCCAGCTCACCCCGAGCGGGGGGGGGCTCGGAGGAAACTGAAGCTTTCTTT
>.|TRBJ1-1|TRBV11-2|.
CASSLELYAGGNTEAFF
TGTGCCAGCAGCTTAGAATTATATGCAGGAGGGAACACTGAAGCTTTCTTT
>.|TRBJ1-6|TRBV18|TRBD1
CASSPPSGQLNSPLHF
TGTGCCAGCTCACCACCGTCGGGACAGCTTAATTCACCCCTCCACTTT
>.|TRBJ1-4|TRBV6-5|.
CASRGASEKLFF
TGTGCCAGCAGGGGGGCTAGCGAAAAACTGTTTTTT
>.|TRBJ1-5|TRBV19|.
CASRRESNQPQHF
TGTGCCAGTAGACGAGAGAGCAATCAGCCCCAGCATTTT
>.|TRBJ2-7|TRBV7-5|.
CVRSLTSGSLYEQYF
TGTGTCAGAAGCTTGACTAGCGGGAGTCTCTACGAGCAGTACTTC
>.|TRBJ2-2|TRBV25-1|TRBD1
CASSGQGATGELFF
TGTGCCAGCAGTGGACAGGGGGCGACCGGGGAGCTGTTTTTT
>.|TRBJ2-5|TRBV7-2|.
CASSYRGPTSRETQYF
TGTGCCAGCAGCTATCGCGGCCCAACAAGCCGGGAGACCCAGTACTTC
>.|TRBJ2-2|TRBV2|TRBD1
CASSKTGTENTGELFF
TGTGCCAGCAGCAAAACCGGGACAGAGAACACCGGGGAGCTGTTTTTT
>.|TRBJ1-5|TRBV9|.
CASSVGPGGNQPQHF
TGTGCCAGCAGCGTAGGGCCCGGGGGCAATCAGCCCCAGCATTTT
>.|TRBJ1-5|TRBV7-9|TRBD1
CASSSTGIQPQHF
TGTGCCAGCAGCTCGACAGGGATTCAGCCCCAGCATTTT
>few|TRBJ1-5|TRBV7-8|.
CASSLSMGNQPQHF
TGTGCCAGCAGCTTAAGCATGGGCAATCAGCCCCAGCATTTT
>once|TRBJ2-7|TRBV28|.
CASTGGAVYEQYF
TGTGCCAGCACCGGTGGCGCGGTCTACGAGCAGTACTTC
>.|TRBJ2-7|TRBV7-8|TRBD1
CASSLEWTGPREQYF
TGTGCCAGCAGCTTAGAGTGGACAGGGCCGCGGGAGCAGTACTTC
>.|TRBJ1-5|TRBV7-9|.
CASSRVDQPQHF
TGTGCCAGCAGCCGTGTCGATCAGCCCCAGCATTTT
>once|TRBJ1-3|TRBV6-5|.
CASSSILFGNTIYF
TGTGCCAGCAGCTCTATTCTGTTTGGAAACACCATATATTTT
>.|TRBJ1-3|TRBV29-1|TRBD1
CSVGGVGGEGNTIYF
TGCAGCGTTGGGGGCGTAGGGGGCGAAGGAAACACCATATATTTT
>.|TRBJ2-7|TRBV6-6|TRBD1
CASSYRRQGVYEQYF
TGTGCCAGCAGTTATCGGCGACAGGGGGTCTACGAGCAGTACTTC
>.|TRBJ1-1|TRBV20-1|.
CSARRTEAFF
TGCAGTGCTCGGAGGACTGAAGCTTTCTTT
>few|TRBJ1-2|TRBV4-1|.
CASSQERTLGSSNYGYTF
TGCGCCAGCAGCCAAGAAAGGACACTGGGGTCTTCAAACTATGGCTACACCTTC
>.|TRBJ1-1|TRBV6-5|.
CASSYEPSGRTEAFF
TGTGCCAGCAGTTACGAGCCGAGCGGGCGCACTGAAGCTTTCTTT